Below are 26 T cell receptor beta chains sequenced from a single sample in a study of T cell responses to AZD1222 COVID-19 vaccine. Assay used: immunoSEQ multiplex PCR; TCRdb lists only in-frame clones, some missing. The sample yields fewer than 200,000 clones, roughly nine tenths seen once. The sample consisted of peripheral blood, taken on day 0 of AZD1222 vaccination. The source is an adult in good health.

This clone was recorded once. The chain has TRBV24-1 and TRBJ2-1, with D perhaps TRBD2 (7 bases). This CDR3 spans 16 amino acids. Germline CDR1 is KGHDR and CDR2 is SFDVKD. V lost 5 bases and J 5 bases, leaving 18 bases between the germline ends. As DNA, the CDR3 is TGTGCCACCAGTGGGAGGGGGGCGACTAGCCACAATGAGCAGTTCTTC. This sequence encodes CATSGRGATSHNEQFF.

The chain employs TRBV6-6 and TRBJ2-7; D unclear. Germline V CDR1 and CDR2: MNHNY, SVGAGI (reference sequence). The CDR3 sequence is 12 residues long. V was cut by 4 bases and J by 5 bases, with 9 bases left in between. CDR3 sequence reads: CASSSVLHEQYV. DNA for the CDR3: TGTGCCAGCAGTTCCGTCCTCCACGAGCAGTACGTC.

V is TRBV24-1 and J is TRBJ2-3, with 11 positions matching TRBD2. The junction had 8 bases not matched to a gene; V was cut back by 2 bases and J by 14 bases. There are 14 residues in the CDR3. Germline V gene sequence: CDR1 KGHDR, CDR2 SFDVKD. CDR3 loop: CATSDSHSGRALYF. The CDR3 bases are TGTGCCACCAGTGATTCCCATAGCGGGAGGGCCTTGTATTTT.

This chain links TRBV9 with TRBJ1-6; weak D call: TRBD1 (5 bases). V shed 1 base and J shed 5 bases, with 7 bases lying between them. Germline CDR1 is SGDLS and CDR2 is YYNGEE. The CDR3 is made up of 14 amino acids. The chain's CDR3 is CASSVQTDNSPLHF. The CDR3 nucleotides are TGTGCCAGCAGCGTACAGACAGATAATTCACCCCTCCACTTT.

CDR3 in DNA: TGCAGTGCTAGTCTGGTGTCTAGCAGTACCACAAGCACAGATACGCAGTATTTT. It is translated as CSASLVSSSTTSTDTQYF. This chain joins TRBV20-1 and TRBJ2-3; a possible D gene is TRBD2 (5 bases). V lost 3 bases and J 0 bases, leaving 22 bases between the germline ends. CDR1 and CDR2 from the germline V gene are DFQATT and SNEGSKA (reference sequence). The CDR3 is 18 residues long.

The rearrangement uses TRBV28 and TRBJ1-1, with a tentative D call TRBD1 (6 bases). The germline V gene encodes CDR1 MDHEN and CDR2 SYDVKM. CDR3 length: 14 amino acids. V lost 6 bases and J lost 4, with 15 bases in between. The CDR3 region is CASRYTGLGTEAFF. As DNA, the CDR3 is TGTGCCAGCAGATATACAGGGCTAGGCACTGAAGCTTTCTTT.

The DNA for the CDR3 is TGTGCCAGCAGTTTCTGGACAGGGATTAACAATGAGCAGTTCTTC. This gives the protein CASSFWTGINNEQFF. V gene TRBV28 combines with J gene TRBJ2-1, with 8 bases aligning to TRBD1. Germline V CDR1 and CDR2: MDHEN, SYDVKM. The CDR3 is 15 residues long. V was pared by 3 bases and J by 5 bases, with 6 bases of the junction left unmatched.

This chain uses TRBV6-5 with TRBJ1-6; D gene ambiguous. Trimming cost V 5 bases and J 7 bases, with 15 bases left between them. Germline values: CDR1 MNHEY, CDR2 SVGAGI. This CDR3 has 15 residues. The CDR3 is CASSTEGNRNSPLHF. The CDR3 DNA reads as TGTGCCAGCAGTACCGAAGGGAATAGAAATTCACCCCTCCACTTT.

With respect to this clone: Other nucleotide sequences in the sample specify the same CDR3. For the CDR3, the DNA is TGTGCCAGCAGCCTGGGCCCGAACACTGAAGCTTTCTTT. Amino acids: CASSLGPNTEAFF. J is TRBJ1-1 and V is TRBV11-3; D unclear. The CDR3 totals 13 residues. V shed 5 bases and J shed 1 base, with 8 bases lying between them. CDR1 SGHNT and CDR2 YENEEA come from the germline V gene. Variable domain in full (rest from reference TRBV11-3 and TRBJ1-1): EAGVVQSPRYKIIEKKQPVAFWCNPISGHNTLYWYLQNLGQGPELLIRYENEEAVDDSQLPKDRFSAERLKGVDSTLKIQPAELGDSAVYLCASSLGPNTEAFFGQGTRLTVV.

This clone was detected only a few times. V is TRBV28 and J is TRBJ2-7; D is ambiguous. Trimming took 3 bases from V and 4 from J, leaving 13 bases between them. Germline CDR1 and CDR2: MDHEN and SYDVKM. The CDR3 has 14 amino acids. The CDR3 loop reads CASSFRTPPYEQYF. For the CDR3, the DNA is TGTGCCAGCAGTTTCCGGACGCCTCCTTACGAGCAGTACTTC.

The rearrangement joins TRBV3-1 (or the pseudogene TRBV3-2) to TRBJ1-2; D remains unclear. Germline CDR1 is LGHDT and CDR2 is YNNKEL (reference sequence). The CDR3 spans 13 residues. Between the trimmed V and J ends, which lost 4 bases and 7 bases, there was a span of 13 bases. The CDR3 DNA reads as TGTGCCAGCAGCCCCCAACCAGCGGGTGGCTACACCTTC. This translates into CASSPQPAGGYTF.

The CDR3 DNA sequence: TGTGCCAGCAGTGAAAACGGCTTGAACACTGAAGCTTTCTTT. Its translation is CASSENGLNTEAFF. The gene calls are TRBV6-1 and TRBJ1-1; no definite D call. There are 14 residues in the CDR3. CDR1 and CDR2 from the germline V gene are MNHNS and SASEGT. V lost 2 bases and J lost 0, with 7 bases in between.

In its sample, this clone was seen once. The rearrangement uses TRBV28 and TRBJ2-5; D gene unclear. CDR1 and CDR2 (germline): MDHEN, SYDVKM. V lost 7 bases and J 1 base, leaving 16 bases between the germline ends. This CDR3 is 15 amino acids long. The CDR3 DNA reads TGTGCCAGCACCTCATCCTCGGCAATCCAAGAGACCCAGTACTTC. The encoded protein is CASTSSSAIQETQYF.

This clone was seen just once. The rearrangement joins TRBV5-1 to TRBJ1-2; perhaps TRBD1 as D (5 bases). Per germline, CDR1 SGHRS and CDR2 YFSETQ. The V and J ends lost 4 bases and 8 bases respectively, with 18 bases between them. This CDR3 is built from 14 residues. The CDR3 DNA follows: TGCGCCAGCAGCCAGGTGGGAGGGGCGCGAGGCTACACCTTC. This codes for CASSQVGGARGYTF. Together with reference TRBV5-1 and TRBJ1-2, the CDR3 gives the full variable domain: KAGVTQTPRYLIKTRGQQVTLSCSPISGHRSVSWYQQTPGQGLQFLFEYFSETQRNKGNFPGRFSGRQFSNSRSEMNVSTLELGDSALYLCASSQVGGARGYTFGSGTRLTVV.

The gene calls are TRBV28 and TRBJ1-6; no reliable D call. V lost 8 bases and J lost 9, with 17 bases in between. Germline loops: CDR1 MDHEN, CDR2 SYDVKM. The CDR3 covers 14 residues. The DNA for the CDR3 is TGTGCCAGCGAGTTTTCCCGCGGTAGTTCACCCCTCCACTTT. Translated, it gives CASEFSRGSSPLHF.

This chain connects TRBV27 to TRBJ1-5; the D gene is possibly TRBD1 (5 bases). The CDR3 has 15 residues. With 4 bases removed from V and 4 bases from J, the gap between germline ends came to 14 bases. Germline CDR1 MNHEY, CDR2 SMNVEV (reference sequence). CDR3 sequence (DNA): TGTGCCAGCAGTTCCATAATGAGGGGAAATCAGCCCCAGCATTTT. Encoded protein: CASSSIMRGNQPQHF.

The chain is built from TRBV28 and TRBJ2-1; D not resolved. The germline gives CDR1 MDHEN, CDR2 SYDVKM. CDR3 length: 14 residues. Between the trimmed V and J ends, which lost 3 bases and 3 bases, there was a span of 9 bases. In DNA form, the CDR3 reads TGTGCCAGCAGTTTGGGGTCGGGCTACAATGAGCAGTTCTTC. Amino acid sequence: CASSLGSGYNEQFF.

This sequence joins TRBV18 and TRBJ1-1, with a tentative D call TRBD1 (6 bases). Germline assignment: CDR1 KGHSH and CDR2 LQKENI. The CDR3 is 12 residues long. V dropped 5 bases and J dropped 8 bases, with 12 bases sitting between them. As DNA, the CDR3 is TGTGCCAGCTCAGCACAGGGACCAGAAGCTTTCTTT. This gives the protein CASSAQGPEAFF.

The rearrangement joins TRBV28 to TRBJ1-1; D possibly corresponds to TRBD1 (5 bases). The CDR3 totals 14 residues. The V end was cut by 6 bases, the J end by 2 bases, with 13 bases between. CDR1 MDHEN and CDR2 SYDVKM come from the germline V gene. The CDR3 DNA is TGTGCCAGCAGCGAAGAATGGGGCAACACTGAAGCTTTCTTT. This sequence encodes CASSEEWGNTEAFF. The full variable domain, its missing parts supplied by reference TRBV28 and TRBJ1-1, is DVKVTQSSRYLVKRTGEKVFLECVQDMDHENMFWYRQDPGLGLRLIYFSYDVKMKEKGDIPEGYSVSREKKERFSLILESASTNQTSMYLCASSEEWGNTEAFFGQGTRLTVV.

In DNA form, the CDR3 reads TGCGCCAGCAGCTTGGGGTACGGGGAGACTCGATATGGCTACACCTTC. As protein: CASSLGYGETRYGYTF. This sequence joins TRBV5-1 and TRBJ1-2; D gene ambiguous. There are 16 residues in the CDR3. CDR1 and CDR2 (germline): SGHRS, YFSETQ. V was cut by 0 bases and J by 5 bases, with 17 bases left in between.

A few counts support this clone. Distinct nucleotide sequences in the sample also encode this CDR3. The rearrangement uses TRBV4-1 and TRBJ2-7; 7 bases match TRBD1. There are 13 residues in the CDR3. Germline loops: CDR1 MGHRA, CDR2 YSYEKL. J lost 2 bases, V lost 5 bases, and 3 bases had no gene match. CDR3 DNA: TGCGCCAGCAGCACGCAGGGGGCCTACGAGCAGTACTTC. Protein: CASSTQGAYEQYF.

The chain carries TRBV19 and TRBJ1-2; a weak D match, TRBD1 (5 bases). Per germline, CDR1 LNHDA and CDR2 SQIVND (reference sequence). This CDR3 has 13 amino acids. V was cut by 10 bases and J by 8 bases, with 20 bases left in between. CDR3 amino acids: CATAGGVLWGYTF. In DNA form, the CDR3 reads TGTGCCACGGCGGGGGGAGTCCTATGGGGCTACACCTTC.

This chain connects TRBV6-5 to TRBJ1-5, with TRBD1 as a possible D gene (6 bases). Germline V gene data show CDR1 as MNHEY and CDR2 as SVGAGI. Trimming pared 4 bases from V and 1 base from J, leaving 11 bases between. The CDR3 runs 15 residues. Here the CDR3 reads CASSSGTPSNQPQHF. The DNA of the CDR3 is TGTGCCAGCAGTTCCGGGACACCGAGCAATCAGCCCCAGCATTTT.

The chain joins TRBV7-9 to TRBJ2-1; TRBD2 aligns across 8 bases. Losses at the gene ends were 5 bases for V and 4 bases for J; bases not matched to a gene: 10. The CDR3 is made up of 16 amino acids. Germline V gene data show CDR1 as SEHNR and CDR2 as FQNEAQ (reference sequence). DNA of the CDR3: TGTGCCAGCAGCCCCTTCGGGAGCGGGGGTTACAATGAGCAGTTCTTC. Amino acids: CASSPFGSGGYNEQFF.

This sequence joins TRBV11-1 and TRBJ1-1; D unresolved. CDR3 length equals 11 residues. Trimming took 4 bases from V and 7 from J, leaving 7 bases between them. CDR1 and CDR2 (germline): SGHAT, FQDESV (reference sequence). CDR3 in amino acids: CASSSALEAFF. In DNA form, the CDR3 reads TGTGCCAGCAGCTCCGCCCTTGAAGCTTTCTTT. Using reference TRBV11-1 and TRBJ1-1 for the parts outside the CDR3, the full variable domain is EAEVAQSPRYKITEKSQAVAFWCDPISGHATLYWYRQILGQGPELLVQFQDESVVDDSQLPKDRFSAERLKGVDSTLKIQPAELGDSAMYLCASSSALEAFFGQGTRLTVV.

This clone was counted once. This chain connects TRBV4-3 to TRBJ1-5; D is ambiguous. In germline, CDR1 is LGHNA, CDR2 YSLEER. V was cut by 0 bases and J by 2 bases, with 8 bases left in between. This CDR3 has 15 amino acids. CDR3 sequence (DNA): TGCGCCAGCAGCCAAGACAGGACCGGCAATCAGCCCCAGCATTTT. Protein sequence: CASSQDRTGNQPQHF.